The next 27 T cell receptor beta chains were all read from a single sample in a study of shared clonotypes between healthy human individuals. The table came from immunoSEQ multiplex PCR; TCRdb's copy has only in-frame clones and leaves some out. The table lists some 630,000 clones, about three quarters of them singletons, with under 2% in the top ten. Material: memory CD4+ T cells sorted from blood. Indicated subset: CD45RA-negative fraction. These TCRs come from a woman in her 30s in good health.

This chain uses TRBV4-1 with TRBJ2-5; 7 bases are a match to TRBD2. CDR3 size: 18 residues. The junction had 16 bases not matched to a gene; V was cut back by 1 base and J by 5 bases. Looked up from germline, CDR1 is MGHRA and CDR2 is YSYEKL. The CDR3 DNA sequence: TGCGCCAGCAGCCAAGTTTTGGTGAGGCGGGAGCAGAGGGAGACCCAGTACTTC. It specifies CASSQVLVRREQRETQYF.

The chain joins TRBV7-9 to TRBJ2-7; 12 nucleotides match TRBD2. There are 15 residues in the CDR3. J gave up 5 bases and V 2 bases, and 4 bases lay outside the gene matches. Germline V gives CDR1 SEHNR, CDR2 FQNEAQ (reference sequence). CDR3 sequence (DNA): TGTGCCAGCAGCTTACTAGCGGGAGGGCTGGACGAGCAGTACTTC. Translating gives CASSLLAGGLDEQYF.

The chain employs TRBV28 and TRBJ1-1; D is unclear. The CDR3 consists of 13 residues. The germline V gene has CDR1 MDHEN and CDR2 SYDVKM. Trimming took off 4 bases at V and 0 bases at J, with 6 bases between the two ends. The CDR3 loop reads CASSWVVNTEAFF. The CDR3 DNA reads TGTGCCAGCAGTTGGGTCGTGAACACTGAAGCTTTCTTT.

The chain uses TRBV27 and TRBJ2-7; 9 positions agree with TRBD1. The CDR3 extends over 16 amino acids. With V trimmed by 1 base and J by 9 bases, 13 bases remained unmatched. From germline, CDR1 is MNHEY and CDR2 SMNVEV (reference sequence). In DNA form, the CDR3 reads TGTGCCAGCAGTTTATACCTACCGGGACAGGGTGGTAGGCAGTACTTC. Translated: CASSLYLPGQGGRQYF.

The V and J genes are TRBV2 and TRBJ1-1; D might be TRBD1 (6 bases). This CDR3 spans 15 amino acids. The germline CDR1 and CDR2 sequences are SNHLY and FYNNEI. V gave up 7 bases and J gave up 4 bases, with 19 bases separating them. The CDR3 reads CASTGQDSGGTEAFF. CDR3 DNA sequence: TGTGCCAGCACTGGGCAGGACAGCGGGGGCACTGAAGCTTTCTTT. The full variable domain, completed using reference TRBV2 and TRBJ1-1, is EPEVTQTPSHQVTQMGQEVILRCVPISNHLYFYWYRQILGQKVEFLVSFYNNEISEKSEIFDDQFSVERPDGSNFTLKIRSTKLEDSAMYFCASTGQDSGGTEAFFGQGTRLTVV.

A remark on this clone: Within the sample, other DNA sequences also encode this same CDR3. The chain has TRBV10-3 and TRBJ2-5, with D tentatively TRBD1 (6 bases). Germline loops: CDR1 ENHRY, CDR2 SYGVKD. CDR3 length equals 13 residues. V was pared by 4 bases and J by 5 bases, with 11 bases between. The CDR3 DNA reads TGTGCCATCAGTGGGACAGCCCAGGAGACCCAGTACTTC. Encoded protein: CAISGTAQETQYF.

The chain employs TRBV18 and TRBJ1-1, with TRBD1 as a possible D gene (5 bases). V lost 5 bases and J lost 1, with 8 bases in between. Germline V gene data show CDR1 as KGHSH and CDR2 as LQKENI. The CDR3 is made up of 13 amino acids. CDR3 protein: CASSYRQNTEAFF. DNA for the CDR3: TGTGCCAGCTCATACAGGCAGAACACTGAAGCTTTCTTT.

This clone showed up just a few times. The gene calls are TRBV28 and TRBJ1-4; possibly TRBD1 for D (6 bases). Trimming removed 1 base from V and 10 bases from J, with 13 bases in between. CDR3 length: 14 amino acids. Germline CDR1 reads MDHEN; CDR2 reads SYDVKM. Here the CDR3 DNA reads TGTGCCAGCAGTTTATCCGGGGACAAGGGAAAACTGTTTTTT. Translation: CASSLSGDKGKLFF.

J is TRBJ1-5 and V is TRBV28; TRBD1 agrees at 8 bases. The CDR3 has 15 residues. Germline CDR1 MDHEN, CDR2 SYDVKM. V lost 5 bases to trimming and J lost 7 bases; unmatched junction nucleotides: 10. The CDR3 bases are TGTGCCAGCAGTCCACGACAGGGGTTGGGGCAGCCCCAGCATTTT. Its protein product is CASSPRQGLGQPQHF.

This chain joins TRBV9 and TRBJ2-1; 7 bases fit TRBD2. CDR1 is SGDLS and CDR2 is YYNGEE in the germline V gene. Losses at the gene ends were 2 bases for V and 4 bases for J; bases not matched to a gene: 12. The length of the CDR3 is 17 residues. The CDR3 nucleotides read TGTGCCAGCAGCGTCAGGCCGGGGGGACGCGGATACAATGAGCAGTTCTTC. Translation: CASSVRPGGRGYNEQFF.

This chain links TRBV5-6 with TRBJ2-1, with 11 bases that match TRBD2. This CDR3 contains 16 residues. The germline gives CDR1 SGHDT, CDR2 YYEEEE. Losses at the gene ends were 2 bases for V and 6 bases for J; bases not matched to a gene: 7. CDR3 amino acids: CASSFVRLAGINEQFF. The CDR3 DNA reads TGTGCCAGCAGCTTCGTACGACTAGCGGGAATCAATGAGCAGTTCTTC.

The sample holds many counts of this clone. Other DNA sequences in this specimen translate into the identical CDR3. The chain is built from TRBV19 and TRBJ1-5; no definite D call. Germline CDR1 and CDR2: LNHDA and SQIVND (reference sequence). This CDR3 has 12 amino acids. V lost 5 bases to trimming and J lost 7 bases, with 9 bases between them. The CDR3 DNA follows: TGTGCCAGTAGTTCGCAGTTGCAGCCCCAGCATTTT. Protein sequence: CASSSQLQPQHF.

This sequence joins TRBV19 and TRBJ2-1; 8 nucleotides align to TRBD2. This CDR3 has 15 amino acids. Germline CDR1 LNHDA, CDR2 SQIVND (reference sequence). V was clipped by 2 bases and J by 6 bases; unmatched bases: 6. In DNA form, the CDR3 reads TGTGCCAGTAGTATATCCAGCGGGAGCATCAATGAGCAGTTCTTC. Its translation is CASSISSGSINEQFF.

The V and J genes are TRBV19 and TRBJ2-2, with 9 bases identical to TRBD2. V was clipped by 7 bases and J by 6 bases; unmatched bases: 9. CDR1 is LNHDA and CDR2 is SQIVND in the germline V gene (reference sequence). The CDR3 consists of 15 residues. The CDR3 DNA reads as TGTGCCAGTATTGGGGGTAGCGGGAGATCCGGGGAGCTGTTTTTT. This encodes CASIGGSGRSGELFF.

The J gene is TRBJ1-2, the V gene TRBV5-1, with D uncertain. The CDR3 runs to 14 residues. V lost 0 bases and J 0 bases, leaving 6 bases between the germline ends. Per germline, CDR1 SGHRS and CDR2 YFSETQ. CDR3 residues: CASSLADTNYGYTF. CDR3 nucleotide sequence: TGCGCCAGCAGCTTGGCAGATACTAACTATGGCTACACCTTC.

The chain employs TRBV5-1 and TRBJ2-7; D is perhaps TRBD1 or TRBD2 (5 bases each). Trimming took 0 bases from V and 3 from J, leaving 34 bases between them. Germline CDR1 SGHRS, CDR2 YFSETQ. This CDR3 is built from 22 residues. This CDR3 reads CASSLALSGLSAPGTAVYEQYF. The CDR3 DNA is TGCGCCAGCAGCTTGGCCTTGTCGGGGTTGTCCGCACCCGGGACCGCAGTCTACGAGCAGTACTTC.

The genes are TRBV2 and TRBJ1-5; D not resolved. This CDR3 is built from 14 residues. V was pared by 4 bases and J by 2 bases, with 9 bases between. Germline loops: CDR1 SNHLY, CDR2 FYNNEI. CDR3 in DNA: TGTGCCAGCAGTGTTGACTCTGGCAATCAGCCCCAGCATTTT. This gives the protein CASSVDSGNQPQHF.

The J gene is TRBJ1-4, the V gene TRBV27; tentative D call: TRBD1 (5 bases). The CDR3 is 14 amino acids. V shed 7 bases and J shed 4 bases, with 13 bases lying between them. Looked up from germline, CDR1 is MNHEY and CDR2 is SMNVEV (reference sequence). CDR3 sequence: CASKPWGDNEKLFF. The DNA of the CDR3 is TGTGCCAGCAAACCCTGGGGGGATAATGAAAAACTGTTTTTT. The whole variable domain, filled in from reference TRBV27 and TRBJ1-4, reads EAQVTQNPRYLITVTGKKLTVTCSQNMNHEYMSWYRQDPGLGLRQIYYSMNVEVTDKGDVPEGYKVSRKEKRNFPLILESPSPNQTSLYFCASKPWGDNEKLFFGSGTQLSVL.

The rearrangement links TRBV6-1 to TRBJ1-3; TRBD1 aligns across 11 bases. From germline, CDR1 is MNHNS and CDR2 SASEGT. With V trimmed by 4 bases and J by 2 bases, 1 base remained unmatched. The CDR3 loop spans 15 amino acids. This CDR3 is CASSVGQGAGNTIYF. The DNA for the CDR3 is TGTGCCAGCAGTGTGGGACAGGGGGCTGGAAACACCATATATTTT.

The chain is built from TRBV7-8 and TRBJ2-6; D possibly corresponds to TRBD2 (5 bases). This CDR3 region has 16 residues. V lost 4 bases and J lost 2, with 12 bases in between. CDR1 is SGHVS and CDR2 is FQNEAQ in the germline V gene. The CDR3 nucleotides are TGTGCCAGCAGCTCACGGGCCGGGGCTGGGGCCAACGTCCTGACTTTC. Translation gives CASSSRAGAGANVLTF.

The chain has TRBV11-1 and TRBJ2-2; D perhaps matches TRBD2 (5 bases). This CDR3 region has 15 residues. Germline-derived CDR1 and CDR2 are SGHAT and FQDESV (reference sequence). V was pared by 7 bases and J by 3 bases, with 15 bases between. The CDR3 sequence: CASISGWGDTGELFF. CDR3 in DNA: TGTGCCAGCATTAGTGGATGGGGAGACACCGGGGAGCTGTTTTTT.

V and J are TRBV29-1 and TRBJ1-2; weak D call: TRBD1 (6 bases). This CDR3 spans 14 amino acids. Trimming cost V 0 bases and J 8 bases, with 16 bases left between them. Germline V gene sequence: CDR1 SQVTM, CDR2 ANQGSEA. The CDR3 protein is CSVEEGNRVEGYTF. The DNA for the CDR3 is TGCAGCGTTGAAGAGGGAAACAGGGTTGAAGGCTACACCTTC.

The chain has TRBV5-1 and TRBJ1-2; D possibly corresponds to TRBD1 (6 bases). The germline V gene encodes CDR1 SGHRS and CDR2 YFSETQ. Trimming removed 2 bases from V and 4 bases from J, with 15 bases in between. The CDR3 spans 15 residues. The CDR3 spells CASSLQGLQGYGYTF. DNA of the CDR3: TGCGCCAGCAGCTTACAGGGTCTTCAGGGCTATGGCTACACCTTC.

This clone appeared a few times. The gene calls are TRBV27 and TRBJ2-1, with 11 bases identical to TRBD2. Germline trimming cut 4 bases from V and 10 bases from J; bases unmatched to any gene: 9. Germline CDR1 and CDR2: MNHEY and SMNVEV (reference sequence). This CDR3 has 15 amino acids. Here the CDR3 reads CASSSLAGAAREQFF. The CDR3 DNA is TGTGCCAGCAGTTCACTAGCGGGGGCCGCTAGGGAGCAGTTCTTC.

V and J are TRBV6-5 and TRBJ2-7, with TRBD2 matching 7 bases. The CDR3 is made up of 15 amino acids. J was trimmed by 4 bases and V by 0 bases; bases with no gene match: 6. CDR1 and CDR2 (germline): MNHEY, SVGAGI. This CDR3 reads CASSYSGGSGYEQYF. The CDR3, as DNA: TGTGCCAGCAGTTACTCGGGCGGGAGTGGGTACGAGCAGTACTTC.

The table lists this clone with a few counts. V gene TRBV27 combines with J gene TRBJ2-1; 8 nucleotides line up with TRBD1. V was pared by 4 bases and J by 4 bases, with 6 bases of the junction left unmatched. The CDR3 runs 15 residues. The germline V gene encodes CDR1 MNHEY and CDR2 SMNVEV (reference sequence). This CDR3 reads CASSSWDRTYNEQFF. CDR3 bases: TGTGCCAGCAGTTCCTGGGACAGGACATACAATGAGCAGTTCTTC.

The rearrangement links TRBV7-9 to TRBJ1-5, with no clear D. Trimming removed 6 bases at V and 8 bases at J, with 14 bases between. This CDR3 region has 13 residues. Germline CDR1 SEHNR, CDR2 FQNEAQ (reference sequence). The CDR3: CASSQGQPEPQHF. The CDR3, as DNA: TGTGCCAGCAGTCAAGGCCAGCCAGAGCCCCAGCATTTT.